The sequence of this T cell receptor beta chain was determined in a study of blood T cell repertoires in COVID-19. About the study: Collection of acute and convalescent COVID-19 samples took place in the United States, Italy and Spain. PBMCs, B-cell-depleted T cells, or T cells provided the cDNA or gDNA that made up the material.

Source study methods: Amplification of reference gene primers provided the estimated nucleated cell counts. Profiling relied on immunoSEQ multiplex PCR, and the TCRdb table lists in-frame clones only, not all of them. Clone size and V and J calls were adopted from that table, with D and trimming inferred from the DNA. The data contain around 97,000 clones, just under 85% of them singletons. V was trimmed by 0 bases and J by 4 bases, leaving 10 bases between them. The CDR3 has 15 amino acids. Per the germline V gene, CDR1 is MNHEY and CDR2 is SVGAGI. The chain couples TRBV6-5 to TRBJ2-1, with a possible D match to TRBD1 (5 bases). The TCR was taken from an older man with acute or convalescent COVID-19. Sequenced input: peripheral blood. The CDR3 spells CASSYSNGAYNEQFF. DNA for the CDR3: TGTGCCAGCAGTTACTCGAATGGGGCATACAATGAGCAGTTCTTC.